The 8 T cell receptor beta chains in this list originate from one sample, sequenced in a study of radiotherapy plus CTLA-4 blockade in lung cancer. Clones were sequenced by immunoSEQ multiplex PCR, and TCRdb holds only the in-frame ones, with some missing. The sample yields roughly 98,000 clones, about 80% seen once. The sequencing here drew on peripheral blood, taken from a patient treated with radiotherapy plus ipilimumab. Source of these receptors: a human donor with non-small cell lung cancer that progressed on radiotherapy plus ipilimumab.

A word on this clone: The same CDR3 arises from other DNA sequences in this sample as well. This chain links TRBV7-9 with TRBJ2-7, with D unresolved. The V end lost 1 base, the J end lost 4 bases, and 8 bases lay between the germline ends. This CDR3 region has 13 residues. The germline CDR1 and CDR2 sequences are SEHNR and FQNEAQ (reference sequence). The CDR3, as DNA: TGTGCCAGCAGCTTAGACGCGTTATACGAGCAGTACTTC. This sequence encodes CASSLDALYEQYF.

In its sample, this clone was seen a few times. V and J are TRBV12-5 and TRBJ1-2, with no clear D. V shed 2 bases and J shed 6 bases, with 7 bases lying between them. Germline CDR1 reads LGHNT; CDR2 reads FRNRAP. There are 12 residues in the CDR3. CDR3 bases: TGTGCTAGTGGTTTGTATTTCGATGGCTACACCTTC. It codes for CASGLYFDGYTF.

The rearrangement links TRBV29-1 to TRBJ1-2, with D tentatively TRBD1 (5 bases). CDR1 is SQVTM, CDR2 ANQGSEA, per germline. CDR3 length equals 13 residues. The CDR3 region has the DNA TGCAGTAGTGACGGGGGAGGAAGCTATGGCTACACCTTC. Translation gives CSSDGGGSYGYTF.

The CDR3 here is CASSESARGNSPLHF. DNA for the CDR3: TGTGCCAGCAGTGAATCGGCAAGGGGCAATTCACCCCTCCACTTT. This chain connects TRBV25-1 to TRBJ1-6; tentative D call: TRBD1 (5 bases). This CDR3 spans 15 amino acids. Germline V CDR1 and CDR2: MGHDK, SYGVNS. V was clipped by 1 base and J by 7 bases, with 11 bases between them. Supplemented by reference TRBV25-1 and TRBJ1-6, the full variable domain reads EADIYQTPRYLVIGTGKKITLECSQTMGHDKMYWYQQDPGMELHLIHYSYGVNSTEKGDLSSESTVSRIRTEHFPLTLESARPSHTSQYLCASSESARGNSPLHFGNGTRLTVT.

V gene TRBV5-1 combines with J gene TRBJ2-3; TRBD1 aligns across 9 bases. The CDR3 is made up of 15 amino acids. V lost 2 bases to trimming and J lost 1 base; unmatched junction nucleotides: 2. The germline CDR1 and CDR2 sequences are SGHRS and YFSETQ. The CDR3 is CASSLWDRGTDTQYF. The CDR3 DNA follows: TGCGCCAGCAGCTTATGGGACAGGGGCACAGATACGCAGTATTTT.

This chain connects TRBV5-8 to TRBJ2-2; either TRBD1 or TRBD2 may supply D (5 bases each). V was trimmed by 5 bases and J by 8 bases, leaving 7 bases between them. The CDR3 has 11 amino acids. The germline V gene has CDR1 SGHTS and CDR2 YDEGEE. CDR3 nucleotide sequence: TGTGCCAGCAGGAGGGGTGGGGAGCTGTTTTTT. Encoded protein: CASRRGGELFF.

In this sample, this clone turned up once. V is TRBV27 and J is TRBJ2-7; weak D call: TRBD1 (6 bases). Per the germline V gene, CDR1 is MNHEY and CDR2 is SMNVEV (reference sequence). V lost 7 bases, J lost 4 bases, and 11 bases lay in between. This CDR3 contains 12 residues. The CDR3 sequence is CASTDSSYEQYF. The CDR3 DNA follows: TGTGCCAGCACGGACAGCTCTTACGAGCAGTACTTC.

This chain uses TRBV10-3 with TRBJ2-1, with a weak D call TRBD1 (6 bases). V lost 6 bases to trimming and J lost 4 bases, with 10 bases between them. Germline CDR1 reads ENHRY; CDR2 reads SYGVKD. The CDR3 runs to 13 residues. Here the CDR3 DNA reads TGTGCCATCAGCGACGACAGGTACAATGAGCAGTTCTTC. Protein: CAISDDRYNEQFF.